This TCR beta chain was observed in a study of response to subunit inactivated influenza vaccine (dated by TCRdb to between 2018 and 2020). At the level of the whole study: To follow how T cells responded to a trivalent subunit inactivated influenza vaccine, the researchers relied on deep quantitative profiling of the T cell receptor repertoire. General findings and caveats noted by the study authors: It was suggested by the authors that each seasonal influenza vaccination may recruit only a limited number of new T cells.

Inclusive of the bounding cysteine and phenylalanine, the CDR3 is 13 residues long. Of all the DNA, just the CDR3 is kept, 39 bases in frame from base 1. CDR1 and CDR2 are read off the germline V gene (reference sequence) as DFQATT and SNEGSKA. Between the V and J ends, shortened by 0 bases and 7 bases respectively, the junction contains 10 bases. This clonotype occurred many times. What this receptor recognizes is not known. No much larger clone exists at a distance of one base, and base qualities are not known. The method behind the library was RT-PCR. The sequencer was an Illumina HiSeq 2500. TCRdb itself trimmed the public reads at Q25 with fastp, ran MiXCR and retained productive beta chains. For every CDR3 protein sequence, its rows merge into one entry that carries the most common genes and DNA. This sample holds 650,000 or so distinct CDR3 sequences; 14% were observed only once. The ten largest account for about 7.4% of the sample.

The source material was PBMCs from blood, sampled 14 to 15 days before vaccination. The sequence links TRBV20-1 to TRBJ2-1; confidence is insufficient to name the D gene. The receptor was isolated from a man aged 50 to 60 who received an inactivated influenza vaccine. Donor details come from another sample of the same person, matched by shared clones. The DNA sequence follows: TGCAGTGCTAGAGATCAGATGAAGAATGAGCAGTTCTTC. Its coded protein is CSARDQMKNEQFF.